This TCR beta chain is from a study of identifying expanded T cells in peripheral blood. Whole-study results and caveats: Technical replicates showed around 1.2 changed clones; two weeks 15 to 20; four weeks 19. Across healthy donors, higher total template counts meant significantly greater approximately 2-week count variance.

Assay: immunoSEQ multiplex PCR; the TCRdb copy retains only in-frame clones and omits some. The sample includes under 150,000 clones, around 88% of them seen just once. The V segment lost 7 bases and the J segment 4 bases; nucleotides outside the gene matches: 10. Germline values: CDR1 SGHTA, CDR2 FQGNSA. The CDR3 spans 14 residues. As for this clone: Its target is unknown.

Sequenced sample: blood. The chain couples TRBV7-2 to TRBJ2-7; TRBD1 agrees at 7 bases. The receptor was isolated from a person aged 18 to 70 in good health. CDR3 residues: CASNLVQGQYEQYF. The CDR3 DNA follows: TGTGCCAGCAACCTCGTACAGGGGCAGTACGAGCAGTACTTC.